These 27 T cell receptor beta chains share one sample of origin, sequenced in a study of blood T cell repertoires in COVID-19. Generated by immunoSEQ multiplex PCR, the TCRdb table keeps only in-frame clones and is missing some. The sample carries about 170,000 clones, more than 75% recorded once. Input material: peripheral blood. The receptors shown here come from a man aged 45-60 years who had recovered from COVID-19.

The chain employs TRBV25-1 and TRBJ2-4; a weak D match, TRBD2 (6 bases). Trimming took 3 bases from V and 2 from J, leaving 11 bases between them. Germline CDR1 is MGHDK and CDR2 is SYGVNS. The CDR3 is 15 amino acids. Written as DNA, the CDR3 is TGTGCCAGCAGTGATCCTACTAGCCCCAAAAACATTCAGTACTTC. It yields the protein CASSDPTSPKNIQYF.

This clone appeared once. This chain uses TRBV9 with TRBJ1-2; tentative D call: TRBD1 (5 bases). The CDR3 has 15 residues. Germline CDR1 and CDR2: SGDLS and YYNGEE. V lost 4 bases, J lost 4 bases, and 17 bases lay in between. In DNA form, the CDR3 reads TGTGCCAGCAGCCCGCGGGACCCCGGTGGCTATGGCTACACCTTC. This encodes CASSPRDPGGYGYTF. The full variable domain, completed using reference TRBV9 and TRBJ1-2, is DSGVTQTPKHLITATGQRVTLRCSPRSGDLSVYWYQQSLDQGLQFLIQYYNGEERAKGNILERFSAQQFPDLHSELNLSSLELGDSALYFCASSPRDPGGYGYTFGSGTRLTVV.

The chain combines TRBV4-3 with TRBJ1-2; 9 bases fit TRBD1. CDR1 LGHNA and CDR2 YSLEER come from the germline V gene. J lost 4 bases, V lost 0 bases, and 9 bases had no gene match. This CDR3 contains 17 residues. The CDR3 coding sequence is TGCGCCAGCAGCCAAGATACCGTAGGACAGGGGAGCTATGGCTACACCTTC. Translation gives CASSQDTVGQGSYGYTF.

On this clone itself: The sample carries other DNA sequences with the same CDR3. The CDR3 nucleotides read TGTGCCAGTAACAGGGGCACTGAAGCTTTCTTT. As protein: CASNRGTEAFF. The genes are TRBV19 and TRBJ1-1; TRBD1 agrees at 7 bases. V shed 7 bases and J 4 bases; nucleotides not matched to a gene: 0. CDR3 size: 11 residues. Germline loops: CDR1 LNHDA, CDR2 SQIVND (reference sequence).

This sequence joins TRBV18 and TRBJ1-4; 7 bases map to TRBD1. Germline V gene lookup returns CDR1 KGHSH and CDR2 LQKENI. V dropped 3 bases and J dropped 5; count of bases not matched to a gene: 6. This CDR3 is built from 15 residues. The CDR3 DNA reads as TGTGCCAGCTCACCGCACCCAGGGGGGAATGAAAAACTGTTTTTT. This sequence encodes CASSPHPGGNEKLFF.

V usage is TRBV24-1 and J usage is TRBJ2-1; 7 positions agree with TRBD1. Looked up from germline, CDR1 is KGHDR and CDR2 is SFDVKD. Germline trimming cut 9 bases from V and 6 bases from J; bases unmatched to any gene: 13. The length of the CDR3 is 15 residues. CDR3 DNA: TGTGCCACCTCGTCACCGGGACAGCTTACCAATGAGCAGTTCTTC. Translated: CATSSPGQLTNEQFF.

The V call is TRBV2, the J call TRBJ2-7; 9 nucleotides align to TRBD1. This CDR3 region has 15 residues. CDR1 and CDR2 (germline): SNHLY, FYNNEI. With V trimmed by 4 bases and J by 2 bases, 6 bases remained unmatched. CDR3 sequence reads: CASSGGTGPPYEQYF. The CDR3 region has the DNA TGTGCCAGCAGTGGAGGGACAGGGCCACCCTACGAGCAGTACTTC.

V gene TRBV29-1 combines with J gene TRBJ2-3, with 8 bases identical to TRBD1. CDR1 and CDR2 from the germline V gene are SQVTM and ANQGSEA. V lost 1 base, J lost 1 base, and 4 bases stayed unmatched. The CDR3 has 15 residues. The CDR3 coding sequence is TGCAGCGTTGAAGGACAGGGGCTACGCACAGATACGCAGTATTTT. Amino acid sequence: CSVEGQGLRTDTQYF.

CDR3 bases: TGTGCCAGCAGGAAGGACAGCGACATAGGTGGCTACACCTTC. This translates into CASRKDSDIGGYTF. This rearrangement joins TRBV9 to TRBJ1-2; weak D call: TRBD1 (6 bases). CDR3 length: 14 residues. CDR1 SGDLS and CDR2 YYNGEE come from the germline V gene. The ends were cut back, 5 bases at V and 7 bases at J, with 18 bases in the middle.

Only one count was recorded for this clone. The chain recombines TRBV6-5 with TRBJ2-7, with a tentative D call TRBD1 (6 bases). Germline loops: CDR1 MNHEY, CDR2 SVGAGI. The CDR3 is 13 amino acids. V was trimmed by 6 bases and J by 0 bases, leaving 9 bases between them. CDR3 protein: CASSRQDSYEQYF. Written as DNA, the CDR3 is TGTGCCAGCAGCCGACAGGACTCCTACGAGCAGTACTTC.

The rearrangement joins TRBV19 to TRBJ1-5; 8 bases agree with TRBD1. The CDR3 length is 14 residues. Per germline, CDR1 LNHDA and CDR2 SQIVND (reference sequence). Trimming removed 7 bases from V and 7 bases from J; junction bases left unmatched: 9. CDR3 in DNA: TGTGCCAGTACCCCAGGGGGCTGGGGGCAGCCCCAGCATTTT. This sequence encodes CASTPGGWGQPQHF.

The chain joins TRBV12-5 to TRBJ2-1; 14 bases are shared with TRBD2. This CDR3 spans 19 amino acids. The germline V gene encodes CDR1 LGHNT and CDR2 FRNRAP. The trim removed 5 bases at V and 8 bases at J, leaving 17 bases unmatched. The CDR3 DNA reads TGTGCTAGTGGTCCTAAATACCTTTCGACTAGCGGGGGGGCTCATGAGCAGTTCTTC. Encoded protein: CASGPKYLSTSGGAHEQFF.

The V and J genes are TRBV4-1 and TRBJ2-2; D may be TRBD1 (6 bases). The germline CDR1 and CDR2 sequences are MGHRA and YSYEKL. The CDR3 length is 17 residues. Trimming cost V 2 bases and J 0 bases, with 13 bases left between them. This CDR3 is CASSQTKAGANTGELFF. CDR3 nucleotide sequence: TGCGCCAGCAGCCAAACGAAGGCAGGGGCGAACACCGGGGAGCTGTTTTTT.

DNA for the CDR3: TGCGCCAGCATCCAAATTGCGGGAGGGCGCGAGCAGTACTTC. Encoded protein: CASIQIAGGREQYF. The chain uses TRBV10-2 and TRBJ2-7, with 9 bases that match TRBD2. This CDR3 is 14 amino acids long. V lost 7 bases and J lost 6; bases outside the gene matches: 10. Germline CDR1 and CDR2: WSHSY and SAAADI.

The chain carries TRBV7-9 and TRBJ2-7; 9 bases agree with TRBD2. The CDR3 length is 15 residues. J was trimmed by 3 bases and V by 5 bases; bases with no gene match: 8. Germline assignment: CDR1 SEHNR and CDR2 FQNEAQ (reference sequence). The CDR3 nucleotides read TGTGCCAGCAGCCTGCAGACTAGCGGTATCTACGAGCAGTACTTC. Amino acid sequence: CASSLQTSGIYEQYF.

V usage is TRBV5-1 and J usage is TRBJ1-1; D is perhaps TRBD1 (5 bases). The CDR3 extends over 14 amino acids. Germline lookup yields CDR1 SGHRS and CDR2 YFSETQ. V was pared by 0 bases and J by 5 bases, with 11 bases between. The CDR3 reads CASSLVWGKTEAFF. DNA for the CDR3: TGCGCCAGCAGCTTGGTGTGGGGCAAGACTGAAGCTTTCTTT.

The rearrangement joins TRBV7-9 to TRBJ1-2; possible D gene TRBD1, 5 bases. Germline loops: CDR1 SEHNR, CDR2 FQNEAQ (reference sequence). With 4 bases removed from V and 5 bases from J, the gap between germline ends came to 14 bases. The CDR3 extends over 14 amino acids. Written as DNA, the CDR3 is TGTGCCAGCAGCTCCTCGGGGGTGCGGTATGGCTACACCTTC. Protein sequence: CASSSSGVRYGYTF.

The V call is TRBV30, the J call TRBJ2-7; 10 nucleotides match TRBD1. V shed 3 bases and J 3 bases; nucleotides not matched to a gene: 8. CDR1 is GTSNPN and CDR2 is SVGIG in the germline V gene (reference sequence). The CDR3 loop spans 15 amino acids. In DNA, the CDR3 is TGTGCCTGGAGCTTAGGGACAGGGGTAATCTACGAGCAGTACTTC. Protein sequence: CAWSLGTGVIYEQYF.

CDR3 sequence: CASSFSPQGRGYTF. The CDR3 DNA follows: TGTGCCAGCAGTTTTTCCCCTCAGGGAAGGGGCTACACCTTC. The chain employs TRBV6-5 and TRBJ1-2, with D tentatively TRBD1 (5 bases). CDR3 length equals 14 residues. Trimming took 4 bases from V and 8 from J, leaving 17 bases between them. Germline values: CDR1 MNHEY, CDR2 SVGAGI.

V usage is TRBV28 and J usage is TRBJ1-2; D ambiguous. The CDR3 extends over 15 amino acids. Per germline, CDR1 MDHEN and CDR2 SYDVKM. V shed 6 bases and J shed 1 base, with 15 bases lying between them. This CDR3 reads CASSLSFTVNYGYTF. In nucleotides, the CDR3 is TGTGCCAGCAGCCTATCCTTTACGGTTAACTATGGCTACACCTTC.

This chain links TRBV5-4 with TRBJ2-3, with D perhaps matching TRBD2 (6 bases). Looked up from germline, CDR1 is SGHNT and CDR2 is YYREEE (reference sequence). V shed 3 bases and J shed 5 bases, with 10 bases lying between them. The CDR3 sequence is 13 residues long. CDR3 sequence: CASSSTGEDTQYF. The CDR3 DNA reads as TGTGCCAGCAGCTCGACGGGGGAAGATACGCAGTATTTT.

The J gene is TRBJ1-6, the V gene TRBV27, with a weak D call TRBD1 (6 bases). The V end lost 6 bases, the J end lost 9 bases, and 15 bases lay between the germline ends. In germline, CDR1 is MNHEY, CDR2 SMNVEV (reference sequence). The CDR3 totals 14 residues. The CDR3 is CASSGTLVSSPLHF. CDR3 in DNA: TGTGCCAGCAGCGGGACACTCGTCAGTTCACCCCTCCACTTT.

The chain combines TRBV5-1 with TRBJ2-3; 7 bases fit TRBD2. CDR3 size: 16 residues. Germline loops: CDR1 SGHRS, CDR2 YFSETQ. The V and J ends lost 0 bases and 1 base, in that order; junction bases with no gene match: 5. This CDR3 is CASSLDVGGRTDTQYF. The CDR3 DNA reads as TGCGCCAGCAGCTTGGATGTGGGAGGGCGCACAGATACGCAGTATTTT.

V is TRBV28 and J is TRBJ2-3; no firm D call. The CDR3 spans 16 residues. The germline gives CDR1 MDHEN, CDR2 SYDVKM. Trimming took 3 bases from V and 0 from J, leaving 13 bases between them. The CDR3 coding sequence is TGTGCCAGCAGTTTGAGGTCTTTCCGAAGCACAGATACGCAGTATTTT. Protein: CASSLRSFRSTDTQYF.

The CDR3 region has the DNA TGTGCCAGCTCACCATACAGGGGTTCCACTGAAGCTTTCTTT. Translation: CASSPYRGSTEAFF. This rearrangement joins TRBV18 to TRBJ1-1; 7 bases agree with TRBD1. The germline gives CDR1 KGHSH, CDR2 LQKENI. CDR3 length: 14 amino acids. V lost 2 bases to trimming and J lost 4 bases; unmatched junction nucleotides: 4.

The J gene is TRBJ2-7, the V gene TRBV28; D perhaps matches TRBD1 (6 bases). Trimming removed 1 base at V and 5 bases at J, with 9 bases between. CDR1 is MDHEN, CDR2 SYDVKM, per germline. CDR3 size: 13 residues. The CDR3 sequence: CASSLYRVHEQYF. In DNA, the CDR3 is TGTGCCAGCAGTTTATACAGGGTCCACGAGCAGTACTTC.

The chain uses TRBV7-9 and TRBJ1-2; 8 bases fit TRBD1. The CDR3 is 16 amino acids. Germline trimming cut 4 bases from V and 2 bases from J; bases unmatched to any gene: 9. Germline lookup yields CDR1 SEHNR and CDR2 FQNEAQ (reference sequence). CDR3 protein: CASSSAGTGENYGYTF. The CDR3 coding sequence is TGTGCCAGCAGCTCCGCCGGGACAGGTGAAAACTATGGCTACACCTTC.